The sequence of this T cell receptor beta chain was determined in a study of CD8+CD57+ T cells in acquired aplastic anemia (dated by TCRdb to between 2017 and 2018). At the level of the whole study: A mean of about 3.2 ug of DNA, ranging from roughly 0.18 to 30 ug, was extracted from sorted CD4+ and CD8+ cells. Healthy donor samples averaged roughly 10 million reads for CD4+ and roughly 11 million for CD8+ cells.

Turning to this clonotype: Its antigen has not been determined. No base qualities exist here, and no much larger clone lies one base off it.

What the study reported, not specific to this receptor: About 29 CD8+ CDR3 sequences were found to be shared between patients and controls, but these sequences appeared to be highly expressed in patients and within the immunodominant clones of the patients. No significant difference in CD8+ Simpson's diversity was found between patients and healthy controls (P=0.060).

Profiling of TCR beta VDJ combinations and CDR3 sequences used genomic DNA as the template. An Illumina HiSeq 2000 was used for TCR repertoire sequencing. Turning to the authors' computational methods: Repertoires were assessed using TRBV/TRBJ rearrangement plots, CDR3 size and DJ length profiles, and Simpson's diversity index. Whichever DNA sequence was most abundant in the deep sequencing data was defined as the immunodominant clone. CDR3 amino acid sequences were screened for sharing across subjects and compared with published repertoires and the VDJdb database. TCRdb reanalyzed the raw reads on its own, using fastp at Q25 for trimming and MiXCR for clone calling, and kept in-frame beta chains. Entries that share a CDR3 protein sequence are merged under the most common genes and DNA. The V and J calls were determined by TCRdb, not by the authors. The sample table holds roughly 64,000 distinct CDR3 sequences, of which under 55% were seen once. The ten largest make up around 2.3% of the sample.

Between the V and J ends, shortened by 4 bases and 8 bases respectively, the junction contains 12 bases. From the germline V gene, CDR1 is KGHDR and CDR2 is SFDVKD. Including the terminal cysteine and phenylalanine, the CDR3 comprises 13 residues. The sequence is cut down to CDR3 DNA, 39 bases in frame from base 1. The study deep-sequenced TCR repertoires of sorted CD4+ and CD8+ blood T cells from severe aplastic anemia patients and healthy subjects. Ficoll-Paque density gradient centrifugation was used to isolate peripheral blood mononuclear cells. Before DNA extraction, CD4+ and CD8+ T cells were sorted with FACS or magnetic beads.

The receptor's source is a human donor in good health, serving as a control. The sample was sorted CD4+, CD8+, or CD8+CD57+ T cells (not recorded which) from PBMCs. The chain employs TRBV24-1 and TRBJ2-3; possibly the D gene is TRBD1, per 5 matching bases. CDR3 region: CATSEMPGRTQYF. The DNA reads TGTGCCACCAGTGAGATGCCAGGGCGTACGCAGTATTTT.